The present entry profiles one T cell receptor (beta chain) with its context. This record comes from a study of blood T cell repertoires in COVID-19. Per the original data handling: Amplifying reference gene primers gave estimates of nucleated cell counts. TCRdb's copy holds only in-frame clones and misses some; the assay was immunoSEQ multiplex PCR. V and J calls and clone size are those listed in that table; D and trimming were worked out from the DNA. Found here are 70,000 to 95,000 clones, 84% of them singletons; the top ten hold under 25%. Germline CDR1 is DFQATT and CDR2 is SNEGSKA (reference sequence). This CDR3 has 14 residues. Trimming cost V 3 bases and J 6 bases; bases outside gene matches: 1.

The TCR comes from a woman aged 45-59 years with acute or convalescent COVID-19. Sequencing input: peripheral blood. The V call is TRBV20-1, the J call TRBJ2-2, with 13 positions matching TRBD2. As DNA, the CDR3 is TGCAGTGCTAGTACTAGCGGGAGGGCCGGGGAGCTGTTTTTT. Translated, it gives CSASTSGRAGELFF.